The clone carrying this TCR beta chain was seen ten or more times. Authors of the study amplified TCR beta CDR3 regions from RNA transcripts. First-round RT-PCR with HTBI primers amplified the TCR CDR3 region. In TCRdb, the multiplex PCR reads were re-called with MiXCR into one record per CDR3 protein. The sample lists 300,000 to 450,000 distinct CDR3 sequences, 11% to 15% occurring once. This sample is drawn from a study of T cells in Graves' hyperthyroidism and ophthalmopathy. The V gene end was trimmed by 2 bases and the J gene end by 3 bases; junction bases not matched to a gene: 10. The V gene's germline CDR1 is WSHSY and CDR2 SAAADI. CDR3 length: 17 residues. The hyperthyroidism was newly diagnosed and had lasted under 2 months; the patients were aged 18 to 65. Diagnoses were made from clinical symptoms, serum measures (thyroxine and TRAb), thyroid ultrasound and orbital computed tomography.

V is TRBV10-2 and J is TRBJ2-1; 7 bases match TRBD2. This TCR was sampled from a woman in her fifties or sixties with Graves' hyperthyroidism. The specimen sequenced was blood. The CDR3 DNA follows: TGCGCCAGCAGTGAGCTGACTCTAGCGGACGTCTACAATGAGCAGTTCTTC. Translated: CASSELTLADVYNEQFF.